This record concerns one TCR beta chain sequence. Its antigen is as yet unknown. This CDR3 is 20 amino acids long. The ends lost 4 bases at V and 9 bases at J; junction bases unmatched: 22. The germline gives CDR1 SGHTA, CDR2 FQGTGA. This entry belongs to a study of cytomegalovirus exposure and HLA in healthy donors. In the PCR, 60 Vbeta and 13 Jbeta primers were used. Assay: immunoSEQ multiplex PCR; the TCRdb copy retains only in-frame clones and omits some. Here the sample spans 85,000 to 110,000 clones, around 77% being singletons. Overall study results and limits: Through in vitro validation, a few CMV-associated chains were shown to be specific for CMV antigens. The study flagged about 150 TCR beta chains as cytomegalovirus-associated.

This clonotype originated in a man aged 50-60 years in good health and CMV-seropositive. Sequencing input: PBMCs. The chain combines TRBV7-3 with TRBJ2-1; 12 bases align to TRBD2. The CDR3 DNA reads as TGTGCCAGCAGCTCGACACCGGGACAGGCAACGACTAGCGGGAGCGGTGAGCAGTTCTTC. Protein: CASSSTPGQATTSGSGEQFF.